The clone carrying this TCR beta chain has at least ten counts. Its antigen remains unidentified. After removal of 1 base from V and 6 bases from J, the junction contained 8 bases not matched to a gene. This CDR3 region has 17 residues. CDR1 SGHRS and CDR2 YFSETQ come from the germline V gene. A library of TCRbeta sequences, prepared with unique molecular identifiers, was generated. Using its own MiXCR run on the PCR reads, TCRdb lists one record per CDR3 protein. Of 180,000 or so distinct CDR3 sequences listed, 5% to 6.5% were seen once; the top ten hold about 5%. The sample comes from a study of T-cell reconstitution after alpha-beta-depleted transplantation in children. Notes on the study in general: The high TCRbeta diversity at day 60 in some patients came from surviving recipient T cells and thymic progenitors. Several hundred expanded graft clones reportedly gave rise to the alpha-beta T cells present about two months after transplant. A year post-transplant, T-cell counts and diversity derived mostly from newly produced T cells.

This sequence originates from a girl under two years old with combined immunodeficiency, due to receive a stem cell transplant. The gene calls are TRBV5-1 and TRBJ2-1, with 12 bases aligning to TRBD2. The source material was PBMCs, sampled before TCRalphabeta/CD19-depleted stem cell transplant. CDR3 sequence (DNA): TGCGCCAGCAGCTTGTGGGGGACTAGCGGGCCCTCCAATGAGCAGTTCTTC. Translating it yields CASSLWGTSGPSNEQFF.